This section outlines one T cell receptor (beta chain) sequence together with its context. What it recognizes is unknown. These data belong to a study of blood T cells in healthy people across ages. Whole-study results and caveats: One million T cells yielded diversity estimates that were considered underestimates. The CMV status of each donor remained undetermined, and this could have confounded shifts in expanded clonotypes. As naive T cell percentage varied, TCR beta diversity correlated strongly with it.

Trimming took 7 bases from V and 0 from J, leaving 8 bases between them. The CDR3 spans 13 residues. Germline-derived CDR1 and CDR2 are SEHNR and FQNEAQ (reference sequence). A sample-barcoded 5' primer and a J-beta primer mix were used in a second PCR of about 6 to 11 cycles. All samples gave at least 2.5 million CDR3-containing paired-end reads. Via MiXCR, TCRdb re-called the 5' RACE reads, giving one row per CDR3 protein. In the table there are roughly 1.5 million distinct CDR3 sequences, under 55% of which are singletons. The sequencing input was blood. The chain combines TRBV7-9 with TRBJ2-3; D unresolved. This sequence was found in a woman younger than 30 in good health. The CDR3 sequence is CASTISSTDTQYF. CDR3 bases: TGTGCCAGCACCATCAGTAGCACAGATACGCAGTATTTT.